This record looks at one T cell receptor (beta chain) sequence and its context. Its antigen is unknown. At one end the junction does not follow the germline gene, possibly because of a read error. Spanning cysteine to phenylalanine, the CDR3 consists of 12 amino acids. Just CDR3 DNA is preserved here, 36 bases in frame from base 1. The germline V gene supplies CDR1 MDHEN and CDR2 SYDVKM. A single peripheral blood draw of 95 to 150 mL on average was collected from each donor into heparinised tubes. A BD FACSAria II was used to sort naive, central memory, regulatory and stem cell-like memory CD4+ T cells with a panel that included CD45RO, CCR7, CD25, CD127, CD95 and CD27. A purity above 98% was achieved for all sorted populations. PBMCs were separated immediately by Lymphoprep density gradient centrifugation and were stained directly, without being cultured. Samples were stained and sorted in pairs, with one healthy donor and one patient per experiment, so that batch effects were minimized.

The entire amount of isolated RNA was reverse transcribed using the High Capacity cDNA Reverse Transcription Kit, so the sequenced TCRB transcripts were expressed ones. Deep immunoSEQ sequencing was performed on naive, central memory and regulatory T cell samples, with an average of approximately 4 million total reads per sample. Sorted cells were lysed in RLT buffer, and RNA was extracted using DNase-treated RNeasy Micro or Mini kits according to cell number. Each cell subset was processed on its own to prevent cross-contamination, while patient and healthy donor samples were processed together. TCRB sequences were amplified from cDNA with the immunoSEQ multiplex PCR, producing 87-bp fragments spanning the CDR3 region. Sequencing of the amplicons was done on the Illumina HiSeq platform. In the authors' own workflow: Synthetic template baselines were used to correct PCR bias computationally, reads within Hamming distance 2 were collapsed together, and singletons that could not be merged were discarded. Reads were aligned to IMGT to assign V, D and J genes, CDR3 length, and insertions or deletions at six rearrangement sites. Within each subset, clonotype counts were normalized to the number of sorted cells before true diversity and Gini coefficients were calculated with the tcR R package. The overlap coefficient, calculated on TCRB nucleotide sequences, was used to quantify repertoire sharing. Sourced from immuneACCESS, this table was stored by TCRdb with only in-frame sequences that have V and J called. A share of the clones is absent; for the studies checked, an unresolved V gene accounts for under half, and the remainder has no known explanation. The DNA gave D and trimming, while V, J and clone size come from that table. For this sample there are over 150,000 clones; 6% to 9% appear just once. Roughly 0.5% of the sample rests with the top ten.

This record comes from a study of beta chain features in type 1 diabetes (dated by TCRdb to 2016 to 2019). About the study as a whole: No differences in mean age, gender distribution, total cell number or subset yield were found between patients and healthy donors. Across all samples, approximately 100 million sorted cells were examined, and cell number per subset correlated strongly with RNA yield. The study compared TCRB repertoires of sorted circulating CD4+ T cell subsets between recently diagnosed type 1 diabetes patients and matched healthy donors. Whereas all 30 or so donors provided naive and central memory subsets, regulatory and stem cell-like memory subsets were isolated from just 8 patients and about eight healthy donors. Here is what the overall study found, with its caveats: Because cDNA was sequenced instead of genomic DNA, activated cells with high expression could be over-represented, although the groups did not differ in activation or CD3 levels. Fewer insertions and more nucleotide deletions at VDJ recombination sites were observed in patients with type 1 diabetes, implying thymic rearrangement abnormalities. A moderate but significant shortening of TCRB CDR3 length was observed in type 1 diabetes patients in all four CD4+ subsets. Naive, central memory and regulatory TCRB repertoires appeared to be more alike among patients than among healthy donors. Shorter templates might be favored by PCR, yet because patient and control samples were amplified and corrected together, any such skew would affect both groups equally. Only small numbers of individuals were included in the HLA sub-analyses, which left unresolved whether HLA type had any influence on TCRB rearrangement.

Sequencing was performed on central memory CD4+ T cells from blood. The sequence derives from a man between 18 and 29 years old with type 1 diabetes. The chain is assembled from TRBV28 and TRBJ1-2; the D gene is possibly TRBD1, with 5 bases matching. CDR3 sequence: CASSLNRGRDSF. The DNA is as follows: TGTGCCAGCAGTTTAAATCGAGGCAGGGACTCCTTC.